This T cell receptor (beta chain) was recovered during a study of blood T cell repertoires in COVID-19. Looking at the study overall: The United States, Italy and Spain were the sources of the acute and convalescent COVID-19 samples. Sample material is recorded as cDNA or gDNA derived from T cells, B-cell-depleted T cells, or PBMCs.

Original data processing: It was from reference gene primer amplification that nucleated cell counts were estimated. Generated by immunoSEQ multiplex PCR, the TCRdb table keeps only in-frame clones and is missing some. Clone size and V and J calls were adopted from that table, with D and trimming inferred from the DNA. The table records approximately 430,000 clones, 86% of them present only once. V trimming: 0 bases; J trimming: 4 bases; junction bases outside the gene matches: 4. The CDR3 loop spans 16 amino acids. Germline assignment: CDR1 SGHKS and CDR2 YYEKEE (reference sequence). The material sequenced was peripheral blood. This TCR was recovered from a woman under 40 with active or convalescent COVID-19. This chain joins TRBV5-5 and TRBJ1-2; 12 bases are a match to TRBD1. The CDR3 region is CASSLAGQGAGYGYTF. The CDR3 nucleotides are TGTGCCAGCAGCTTGGCGGGACAGGGGGCGGGCTATGGCTACACCTTC.